These T cell receptor beta chains were read from a single sample in a study of memory CD4+ T cells and cytomegalovirus serostatus. The method was immunoSEQ multiplex PCR; TCRdb's version includes in-frame clones alone and lacks a portion of them. In the table there are 40,000 to 55,000 clones, under 90% of which are singletons. The source material was memory CD4+ T cells from blood. These receptors were taken from an adult in good health and CMV-seronegative. The CDR3 runs from the conserved cysteine through the conserved F or W. D genes are given only for firm matches. A clone size is listed for some rows: how often the clone was seen (once, few, many), or a class if it is expanded.

CDR3 protein	CDR3 DNA	V gene	D gene	clone size	J gene
CASSQELNYGYTF	TGTGCCAGCAGCCAAGAGCTTAACTATGGCTACACCTTC	TRBV14	.	.	TRBJ1-2
CASSFSGDSNTEAFF	TGTGCCAGCAGTTTCTCTGGGGACAGCAACACTGAAGCTTTCTTT	TRBV27	TRBD1	few	TRBJ1-1
CAISTDPADYGYTF	TGTGCCATCAGTACCGACCCGGCGGACTATGGCTACACCTTC	TRBV10-3	.	.	TRBJ1-2
CASNSGHGNQPQHF	TGTGCCAGCAATTCAGGACATGGCAATCAGCCCCAGCATTTT	TRBV6-1	.	.	TRBJ1-5
CASFPGQGQPQHF	TGTGCCAGCTTTCCCGGACAGGGCCAGCCCCAGCATTTT	TRBV28	TRBD1	once	TRBJ1-5
CAISESGGGRKLFF	TGTGCCATCAGTGAGTCGGGGGGTGGACGGAAACTGTTTTTT	TRBV10-3	.	.	TRBJ1-4
CASSPQGKRAFF	TGTGCCAGCAGCCCCCAGGGTAAAAGGGCTTTCTTT	TRBV11-2	.	.	TRBJ1-1
CSVVTGAEAFF	TGCAGCGTTGTCACAGGGGCTGAAGCTTTCTTT	TRBV29-1	TRBD1	.	TRBJ1-1
CASRDKTPGNSPLHF	TGTGCCAGTAGGGACAAGACACCGGGTAATTCACCCCTCCACTTT	TRBV19	.	.	TRBJ1-6
CASSLLPSGGALETQYF	TGCGCCAGCAGCCTGCTCCCCAGCGGGGGGGCCTTAGAGACCCAGTACTTC	TRBV4-3	TRBD2	.	TRBJ2-5
CASSLAGGRTNSPLHF	TGCGCCAGCAGCTTGGCCGGTGGACGGACAAATTCACCCCTCCACTTT	TRBV5-1	.	few	TRBJ1-6
CASSLGTGMEAVTF	TGTGCCAGCAGCTTAGGTACAGGGATGGAAGCGGTCACCTTC	TRBV11-3	.	.	TRBJ1-2
CASSETSGGLGRETQYF	TGTGCCAGCAGTGAAACTAGCGGGGGCCTTGGGAGAGAGACCCAGTACTTC	TRBV2	TRBD2	once	TRBJ2-5
CASSGQGTGELFF	TGTGCCAGCAGTGGACAGGGCACCGGGGAGCTGTTTTTT	TRBV2	TRBD1	.	TRBJ2-2
CASSQVGYEQYF	TGTGCCAGCAGCCAGGTGGGCTACGAGCAGTACTTC	TRBV14	.	.	TRBJ2-7
CASSQSGGAGYTF	TGTGCCAGCAGCCAATCGGGGGGAGCTGGCTACACCTTC	TRBV16	.	.	TRBJ1-2
CASRVDGNYGYTF	TGTGCCAGCAGAGTGGACGGGAACTATGGCTACACCTTC	TRBV6-1	.	.	TRBJ1-2
CASSPGTATQETQYF	TGTGCCAGCAGCCCCGGGACAGCCACCCAGGAGACCCAGTACTTC	TRBV11-3	TRBD1	once	TRBJ2-5
CASRQGTGNTIYF	TGTGCCAGCAGACAGGGAACAGGAAACACCATATATTTT	TRBV27	.	few	TRBJ1-3
CASSGTTAGELFF	TGTGCCAGTAGTGGTACTACGGCCGGGGAGCTGTTTTTT	TRBV19	.	.	TRBJ2-2
CASKNYYEQYF	TGTGCCAGCAAAAACTACTACGAGCAGTACTTC	TRBV2	.	.	TRBJ2-7
CAWSQGMGYEQYF	TGTGCCTGGAGTCAAGGCATGGGGTACGAGCAGTACTTC	TRBV30	.	.	TRBJ2-7
CASSGDTTNYGYTF	TGTGCCAGCTCAGGGGACACCACTAACTATGGCTACACCTTC	TRBV28	.	.	TRBJ1-2
CAISVRSEQFF	TGTGCCATCAGTGTGCGGAGTGAGCAGTTCTTC	TRBV10-3	.	.	TRBJ2-1
CASSTTRAEAFF	TGTGCCAGCTCAACAACAAGGGCTGAAGCTTTCTTT	TRBV18	.	.	TRBJ1-1
CASSREGSVNQPQHF	TGTGCCAGCAGTCGAGAGGGGTCAGTTAATCAGCCCCAGCATTTT	TRBV7-8	.	.	TRBJ1-5
CASSFSTDYGYEQYF	TGTGCCAGCAGTTTTTCGACGGATTACGGGTACGAGCAGTACTTC	TRBV6-6	.	.	TRBJ2-7
CASSDRGWGGYTF	TGTGCCAGCAGTGACCGAGGATGGGGTGGCTACACCTTC	TRBV2	.	.	TRBJ1-2
CASSWGGQGREKLFF	TGTGCCAGCAGCTGGGGTGGACAGGGAAGAGAAAAACTGTTTTTT	TRBV7-9	TRBD1	.	TRBJ1-4
CASSFGTGLMAQYF	TGTGCCAGCAGTTTTGGGACAGGGCTCATGGCCCAGTACTTC	TRBV28	TRBD1	.	TRBJ2-5
CASSGGGNDQPQHF	TGTGCCAGCTCGGGAGGGGGTAACGATCAGCCCCAGCATTTT	TRBV5-6	.	.	TRBJ1-5
CATSRVSLEGYNEQFF	TGTGCCACCAGCAGAGTTTCACTAGAGGGGTACAATGAGCAGTTCTTC	TRBV15	.	.	TRBJ2-1
CASSLQGEYRGYTF	TGTGCCAGCAGTTTACAGGGGGAGTATCGTGGCTACACCTTC	TRBV28	TRBD1	.	TRBJ1-2
CATSRESARNTIYF	TGTGCCACCAGCAGAGAGTCCGCAAGAAACACCATATATTTT	TRBV15	.	once	TRBJ1-3
CASSSGPSNYGYTF	TGCGCCAGCAGCTCGGGACCTTCTAACTATGGCTACACCTTC	TRBV5-1	.	once	TRBJ1-2
CASSSDTGSGNTIYF	TGTGCCAGCAGCTCCGACACAGGGTCTGGAAACACCATATATTTT	TRBV7-2	.	.	TRBJ1-3
CASSLFGQINSPLHF	TGTGCCAGCAGCTTGTTCGGGCAGATAAATTCACCCCTCCACTTT	TRBV5-4	.	.	TRBJ1-6
CASSPGPINQPQHF	TGTGCCAGCAGCCCGGGACCGATCAATCAGCCCCAGCATTTT	TRBV4-2	.	.	TRBJ1-5
CASSGGTDPLETQYF	TGTGCCAGCAGTGGCGGGACCGACCCGTTGGAGACCCAGTACTTC	TRBV2	.	.	TRBJ2-5
CASSLGGTGQQVIYGYTF	TGTGCCAGCAGCTTAGGTGGGACAGGCCAACAGGTCATCTATGGCTACACCTTC	TRBV11-2	TRBD1	.	TRBJ1-2
CASRYDTNQPQHF	TGTGCCAGCAGATACGACACGAATCAGCCCCAGCATTTT	TRBV28	.	.	TRBJ1-5
CASSQGTGVLAETQYF	TGTGCCAGCAGCCAAGGAACCGGGGTCTTAGCAGAGACCCAGTACTTC	TRBV4-2	.	few	TRBJ2-5
CASSIGYNSPLHF	TGTGCCAGTAGTATTGGGTATAATTCACCCCTCCACTTT	TRBV19	.	few	TRBJ1-6
CASSLLGQGSQDGYTF	TGTGCCAGCAGCTTGTTGGGACAGGGATCCCAGGATGGCTACACCTTC	TRBV5-8	TRBD1	.	TRBJ1-2